This TCR beta chain was profiled in a study of Ad26.COV2.S vaccination and SARS-CoV-2 variants. Study details: Into the muscle, Ad26.COV2.S was dosed once or twice, 56 days apart. Study-level results: Substantial response breadth was reportedly seen for spike-specific CD8+ and CD4+ T cells after vaccination.

The sample's treatment: some 20 received Ad26.COV2.S at low or high dose, single or two shots; five or six received placebo; per-sample allocation not given. Specimens were obtained on day 63 following the first vaccine or placebo injection. In Boston, an adult donor aged 18-55 years took part. Vaccine was an Ad26 vector expressing Wuhan-strain SARS-CoV-2 spike. Germline CDR1 SNHLY, CDR2 FYNNEI. The CDR3 is 12 residues long. Trimming left V 4 bases short and J 6 bases short, with 10 bases between. There are a few counts of this clone. What it binds is not known. TCRdb's table, derived via immunoSEQ multiplex PCR, lists solely in-frame clones and lacks some. The sample holds about 280,000 clones, approximately 87% seen once.

Material: peripheral blood, obtained in a trial of Ad26.COV2.S vaccine versus placebo. The V and J genes are TRBV2 and TRBJ2-7; a possible D gene is TRBD2 (5 bases). The source is a person aged 18-65 years who received the Ad26.COV2.S COVID-19 vaccine or a placebo. This CDR3 is CASSGTGIEQYF. CDR3 nucleotide sequence: TGTGCCAGCAGTGGGACGGGGATCGAGCAGTACTTC.